Sequencing of this TCR beta chain was carried out in a study of T cells after yellow fever vaccination. Study observations and caveats: Researchers cautioned that FACS-sorted repertoires could harbor abundant clonotypes contaminating from the bulk population. The secondary response showed a weaker magnitude and a faster peak, day 5 versus 15.

This clonotype was recorded once. Antigen unknown. A process of 5'RACE template switching, which added a universal primer site and UMIs, was used to make TCR cDNA. TCRdb passed the 5' RACE reads through MiXCR, listing each CDR3 protein once. This sample has 450,000 to 600,000 distinct CDR3 sequences; roughly a sixth occur once, and the top ten carry approximately 15%. The CDR3 runs to 16 residues. The ends were cut back, 0 bases at V and 6 bases at J, with 18 bases in the middle. Germline V lookup: CDR1 DFQATT, CDR2 SNEGSKA (reference sequence). This chain uses TRBV20-1 with TRBJ2-1; D is uncertain. The TCR originated in a man younger than 30 who received the YFV17D yellow fever vaccine. The sequenced sample was PBMCs, obtained 5 days after the first yellow fever vaccination. CDR3 bases: TGCAGTGCTAGAGATTTAATTAGTTTTCGGGTCAATGAGCAGTTCTTC. Translating gives CSARDLISFRVNEQFF.